Sequencing of this TCR beta chain was carried out in a study of early T cells in non-severe SARS-CoV-2 infection. Findings and limits, study-wide: A preference for anti-spike CD8 responses marked VDJdb matching, which missed private and CD4 specificities.

A note on this clonotype: Its cognate antigen is unknown.

Each CDR3 protein gets one entry after TCRdb re-called the 5' RACE reads with MiXCR. The table records 25,000 to 35,000 distinct CDR3 sequences, roughly 5% of them present only once. Sample: whole blood. This clonotype was obtained from an adult who was a healthcare worker with PCR-confirmed SARS-CoV-2 infection or an uninfected control (not recorded which).

The DNA of the CDR3 is TGCGCCAGCAGCTTCTGGGGGACAATGGATGAAAAACTGTTTTTT. It yields the protein CASSFWGTMDEKLFF. The rearrangement joins TRBV5-1 to TRBJ1-4, with D perhaps matching TRBD1 (6 bases). V was cut by 2 bases and J by 6 bases, with 14 bases left in between. In germline, CDR1 is SGHRS, CDR2 YFSETQ. The CDR3 extends over 15 amino acids.